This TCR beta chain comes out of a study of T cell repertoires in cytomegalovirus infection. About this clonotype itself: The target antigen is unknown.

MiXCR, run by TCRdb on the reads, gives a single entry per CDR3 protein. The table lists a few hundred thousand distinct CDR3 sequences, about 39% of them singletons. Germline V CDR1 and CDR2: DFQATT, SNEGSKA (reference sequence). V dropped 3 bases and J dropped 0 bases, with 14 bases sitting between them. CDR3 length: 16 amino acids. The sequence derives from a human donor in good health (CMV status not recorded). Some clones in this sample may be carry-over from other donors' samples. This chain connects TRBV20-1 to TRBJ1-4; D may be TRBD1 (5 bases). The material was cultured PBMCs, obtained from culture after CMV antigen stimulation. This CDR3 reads CSASYGHRSTNEKLFF. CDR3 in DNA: TGCAGTGCTAGTTACGGACACCGTTCAACTAATGAAAAACTGTTTTTT.